Presented here are 11 T cell receptor beta chains from one specimen sequenced in a study of regulatory T cells in long-lasting Graves disease. Time point described: persistent/refractory GD, antithyroid drugs over 5 years with positive TRAb. Extracted PBMC RNA gave rise to the TCR library. Building of the TCR beta libraries involved iRepertoire HTBI primers and Arm-PCR of CDR3 regions. MiXCR was run by TCRdb on the multiplex PCR reads, yielding one entry per CDR3 protein. The sample has about 460,000 distinct CDR3 sequences, around a fifth seen once. The material was peripheral blood mononuclear cells (PBMCs), obtained when the disease was refractory, from a patient treated with antithyroid drugs. Receptors were obtained from a female donor with Graves disease.

The genes are TRBV5-1 and TRBJ2-7, with a possible D match to TRBD1 (6 bases). Trimming cost V 4 bases and J 7 bases, with 24 bases left between them. CDR1 and CDR2 (germline): SGHRS, YFSETQ. The CDR3 is 16 amino acids. The CDR3, as DNA: TGCGCCAGCAGCCCGTGGGGGCAGGGCCTCGTTGGGGAGCAGTACTTC. Translated: CASSPWGQGLVGEQYF.

This clonotype was observed at least ten times. The chain carries TRBV6-5 and TRBJ2-7; 7 positions agree with TRBD2. V lost 2 bases to trimming and J lost 4 bases; unmatched junction nucleotides: 5. Germline V gene lookup returns CDR1 MNHEY and CDR2 SVGAGI. The CDR3 runs to 14 residues. CDR3 nucleotides: TGTGCCAGCAGTTACGCTTCTAGCGGATACGAGCAGTACTTC. It translates to CASSYASSGYEQYF.

The chain links TRBV9 to TRBJ1-6; D is undetermined. This CDR3 is 13 amino acids long. Germline values: CDR1 SGDLS, CDR2 YYNGEE. Between the trimmed V and J ends, which lost 5 bases and 4 bases, there was a span of 7 bases. The DNA for the CDR3 is TGTGCCAGCAGTCTAGCTTATAATTCACCCCTCCACTTT. As protein: CASSLAYNSPLHF.

V is TRBV7-2 and J is TRBJ1-1; TRBD1 agrees at 8 bases. Germline V CDR1 and CDR2: SGHTA, FQGNSA. V was clipped by 6 bases and J by 0 bases; unmatched bases: 6. This CDR3 contains 15 residues. This chain's CDR3 is CASSWGTGMNTEAFF. The DNA of the CDR3 is TGTGCCAGCAGTTGGGGGACAGGCATGAACACTGAAGCTTTCTTT.

This clonotype came up many times. The chain is built from TRBV7-6 and TRBJ2-7, with no clear D. CDR1 and CDR2 (germline): SGHVS, FNYEAQ. There are 14 residues in the CDR3. V was shortened by 0 bases and J by 3 bases, with 9 bases between the two germline ends. The CDR3 sequence is CASSLAWRNYEQYF. CDR3 nucleotide sequence: TGTGCCAGCAGCTTAGCGTGGCGGAACTACGAGCAGTACTTC.

This chain links TRBV5-1 with TRBJ2-5, with D uncertain. V gave up 2 bases and J gave up 0 bases, with 11 bases separating them. Germline loops: CDR1 SGHRS, CDR2 YFSETQ. The CDR3 runs to 15 residues. CDR3 region: CASSLQFGHQETQYF. The CDR3 DNA is TGCGCCAGCAGCTTACAATTCGGACACCAAGAGACCCAGTACTTC.

This clonotype has a count of ten or more. CDR3 sequence reads: CASSLGPGRNSPLHF. The CDR3, as DNA: TGTGCCAGCAGCTTAGGACCAGGGCGAAATTCACCCCTCCACTTT. The chain is built from TRBV11-2 and TRBJ1-6; a weak D match, TRBD1 (5 bases). Germline assignment: CDR1 SGHAT and CDR2 FQNNGV. Trimming took 1 base from V and 7 from J, leaving 11 bases between them. The CDR3 spans 15 residues.

This clonotype was picked up many times. V and J are TRBV5-1 and TRBJ1-4; unclear D gene. V was clipped by 2 bases and J by 0 bases, with 8 bases between them. This CDR3 region has 15 residues. Germline CDR1 SGHRS, CDR2 YFSETQ. Here the CDR3 reads CASSFSGPTNEKLFF. CDR3 DNA sequence: TGCGCCAGCAGCTTCTCTGGGCCAACTAATGAAAAACTGTTTTTT.

The chain recombines TRBV5-1 with TRBJ2-7; D is ambiguous. The CDR3 consists of 12 residues. V lost 5 bases and J 7 bases, leaving 13 bases between the germline ends. Germline loops: CDR1 SGHRS, CDR2 YFSETQ. The DNA for the CDR3 is TGCGCCAGCAGGGGTGAGGCTGGGGAGCAGTACTTC. Amino acids: CASRGEAGEQYF. The entire variable domain, with the rest obtained from reference TRBV5-1 and TRBJ2-7, is as follows: KAGVTQTPRYLIKTRGQQVTLSCSPISGHRSVSWYQQTPGQGLQFLFEYFSETQRNKGNFPGRFSGRQFSNSRSEMNVSTLELGDSALYLCASRGEAGEQYFGPGTRLTVT.

This chain joins TRBV6-1 and TRBJ2-7; 7 nucleotides align to TRBD1. The CDR3 totals 16 residues. Germline CDR1 and CDR2: MNHNS and SASEGT. J was trimmed by 2 bases and V by 5 bases; bases with no gene match: 12. CDR3 protein: CASSPFHRGPAYEQYF. The CDR3 bases are TGTGCCAGCAGTCCCTTCCACAGGGGACCTGCCTACGAGCAGTACTTC.

This clonotype was detected many times. The chain joins TRBV7-2 to TRBJ2-6, with D perhaps TRBD2 (6 bases). V lost 3 bases to trimming and J lost 0 bases, with 12 bases between them. CDR3 length: 17 amino acids. Germline assignment: CDR1 SGHTA and CDR2 FQGNSA. CDR3 sequence: CASSLAGTRSGANVLTF. The CDR3 nucleotides read TGTGCCAGCAGCTTGGCAGGGACTCGCTCTGGGGCCAACGTCCTGACTTTC.